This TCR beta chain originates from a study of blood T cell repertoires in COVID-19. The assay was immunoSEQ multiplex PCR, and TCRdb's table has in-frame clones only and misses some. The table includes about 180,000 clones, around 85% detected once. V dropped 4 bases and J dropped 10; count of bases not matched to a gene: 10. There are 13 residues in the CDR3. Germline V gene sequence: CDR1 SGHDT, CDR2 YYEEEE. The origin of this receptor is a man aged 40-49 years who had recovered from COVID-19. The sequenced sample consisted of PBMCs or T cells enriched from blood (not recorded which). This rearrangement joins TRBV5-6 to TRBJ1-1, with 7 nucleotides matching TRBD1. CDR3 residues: CASSPDRDVGAFF. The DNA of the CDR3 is TGTGCCAGCAGCCCAGACAGGGACGTTGGAGCTTTCTTT.